Below, one TCR beta chain is given with its context. Its specificity is not known. These data belong to a study of cytomegalovirus exposure and HLA in healthy donors. Study results and limitations: In vitro confirmation showed three CMV-associated chains to be CMV antigen specific.

Amplification used 60 Vbeta primers and 13 Jbeta primers. Per the authors' pipeline: Later, roughly 86 million unique TCR beta chains were counted in an analysis, and some 10 million of them were shared. Data came from immunoSEQ multiplex PCR; TCRdb stores just in-frame clones and leaves some out. Clone size and the V and J calls come from that table; the DNA yielded D and trimming. The specimen's table records 55,000 or so clones. Germline lookup yields CDR1 MGHDK and CDR2 SYGVNS. Trimming pared 5 bases from V and 0 bases from J, leaving 17 bases between. This CDR3 comprises 18 residues. This sequence joins TRBV25-1 and TRBJ2-6; a possible D gene is TRBD1 (5 bases). The TCR sequence derives from a woman in her 30s in good health and CMV-seropositive. The specimen sequenced was PBMCs. The CDR3 reads CASSPPMGQNSGANVLTF. Written as DNA, the CDR3 is TGTGCCAGCAGTCCGCCTATGGGGCAGAACTCTGGGGCCAACGTCCTGACTTTC.